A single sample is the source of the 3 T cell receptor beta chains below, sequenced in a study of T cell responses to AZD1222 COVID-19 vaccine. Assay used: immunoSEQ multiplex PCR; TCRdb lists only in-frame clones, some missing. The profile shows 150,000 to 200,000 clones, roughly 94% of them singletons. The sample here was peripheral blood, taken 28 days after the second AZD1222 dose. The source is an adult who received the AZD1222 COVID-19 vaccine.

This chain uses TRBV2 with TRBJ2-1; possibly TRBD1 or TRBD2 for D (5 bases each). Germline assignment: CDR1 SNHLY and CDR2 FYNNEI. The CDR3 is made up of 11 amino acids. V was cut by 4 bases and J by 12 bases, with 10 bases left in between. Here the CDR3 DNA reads TGTGCCAGCAGTGGGGACCCCGGGCAGTTCTTC. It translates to CASSGDPGQFF.

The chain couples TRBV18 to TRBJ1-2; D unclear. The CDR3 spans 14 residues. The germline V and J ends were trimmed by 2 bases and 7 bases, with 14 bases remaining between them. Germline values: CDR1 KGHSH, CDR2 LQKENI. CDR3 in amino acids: CASSPAGMDVGYTF. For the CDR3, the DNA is TGTGCCAGCTCACCAGCCGGGATGGATGTTGGCTACACCTTC.

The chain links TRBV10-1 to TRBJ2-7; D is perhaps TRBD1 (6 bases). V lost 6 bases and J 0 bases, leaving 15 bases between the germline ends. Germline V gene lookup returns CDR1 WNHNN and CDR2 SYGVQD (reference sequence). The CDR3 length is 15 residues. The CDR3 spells CASRSMTGYSYEQYF. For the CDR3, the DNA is TGCGCCAGCAGATCTATGACAGGTTACTCCTACGAGCAGTACTTC.